A selection of T cell receptor beta chains follows, all from one sample in a study of identical twins. Via MiXCR, TCRdb re-called the 5' RACE reads, giving one row per CDR3 protein. The sample records hundreds of thousands of distinct CDR3 sequences, around 6.1% being singletons. Sequencing was performed on naive T cells sorted from blood. Receptor source: a man younger than 35 in good health. Both conserved end residues are part of each CDR3. The D gene is left open where the match is weak. Clone size, where shown, is once, few, many, or a class for clones that have expanded.

V: TRBV25-1
size: many
D: NA
J: TRBJ1-2
CDR3: CASSGQEAGYTF
DNA: TGTGCCAGCAGTGGACAGGAGGCTGGCTACACCTTC

V: TRBV6-1
size: many
D: TRBD2
J: TRBJ2-1
CDR3: CATNRGLAANEQFF
DNA: TGTGCCACCAACAGGGGACTAGCGGCTAATGAGCAGTTCTTC

V: TRBV6-1
size: NA
D: TRBD1
J: TRBJ2-1
CDR3: CASTLTTGLVTHEQFF
DNA: TGTGCCAGCACCCTTACGACAGGGCTTGTAACTCATGAGCAGTTCTTC

V: TRBV29-1
size: few
D: NA
J: TRBJ2-1
CDR3: CSGRGRVGNEQFF
DNA: TGCAGCGGCCGGGGGCGGGTGGGCAATGAGCAGTTCTTC

V: TRBV28
size: many
D: NA
J: TRBJ1-5
CDR3: CASSSSAGRDQPQHF
DNA: TGTGCCAGCAGTTCCTCGGCAGGTAGGGATCAGCCCCAGCATTTT

V: TRBV6-5
size: few
D: NA
J: TRBJ1-1
CDR3: CASSYQDWNTEAFF
DNA: TGTGCCAGCAGTTACCAGGACTGGAACACTGAAGCTTTCTTT

V: TRBV7-9
size: NA
D: NA
J: TRBJ1-4
CDR3: CASSYRDINEKLFF
DNA: TGTGCCAGCAGCTACCGGGACATTAATGAAAAACTGTTTTTT

V: TRBV12-3/TRBV12-4
size: few
D: NA
J: TRBJ1-1
CDR3: CASTVGGSTEAFF
DNA: TGTGCCAGCACCGTGGGGGGTAGCACTGAAGCTTTCTTT

V: TRBV13
size: many
D: TRBD1
J: TRBJ1-1
CDR3: CASSPRTGPGTEAFF
DNA: TGTGCCAGCAGCCCACGGACAGGGCCGGGCACTGAAGCTTTCTTT

V: TRBV11-2
size: few
D: NA
J: TRBJ1-2
CDR3: CASSPQGTQGYGYTF
DNA: TGTGCCAGCAGCCCGCAGGGGACCCAAGGCTATGGCTACACCTTC

V: TRBV5-1
size: few
D: NA
J: TRBJ2-3
CDR3: CASSLTTRPAADTQYF
DNA: TGCGCCAGCAGCTTGACGACACGCCCTGCTGCAGATACGCAGTATTTT

V: TRBV7-6
size: few
D: TRBD2
J: TRBJ2-1
CDR3: CASSARTSGTLSDEQFF
DNA: TGTGCCAGCAGCGCCCGGACTAGCGGGACCCTAAGCGATGAGCAGTTCTTC

V: TRBV6-2/TRBV6-3
size: few
D: NA
J: TRBJ1-1
CDR3: CASNPGKNTEAFF
DNA: TGTGCCAGCAACCCAGGGAAGAACACTGAAGCTTTCTTT

V: TRBV14
size: NA
D: NA
J: TRBJ2-1
CDR3: CASSPSVDEQFF
DNA: TGTGCCAGCAGCCCCAGCGTAGATGAGCAGTTCTTC

V: TRBV9
size: many
D: TRBD1
J: TRBJ2-3
CDR3: CASSVGQVTDTQYF
DNA: TGTGCCAGCAGCGTGGGACAGGTAACAGATACGCAGTATTTT

V: TRBV27
size: NA
D: TRBD1
J: TRBJ1-4
CDR3: CASSFHPGQGARGYREKLFF
DNA: TGTGCCAGCAGTTTTCACCCGGGACAGGGGGCGCGGGGATATCGTGAAAAACTGTTTTTT

V: TRBV27
size: few
D: NA
J: TRBJ2-2
CDR3: CASSPPVGGELFF
DNA: TGTGCCAGCAGTCCCCCCGTAGGCGGGGAGCTGTTTTTT

V: TRBV20-1
size: many
D: NA
J: TRBJ2-3
CDR3: CSAHDLPTSTDTQYF
DNA: TGCAGTGCTCACGATTTGCCGACTAGCACAGATACGCAGTATTTT

V: TRBV6-5
size: many
D: NA
J: TRBJ1-5
CDR3: CASSYSRNSNQPQHF
DNA: TGTGCCAGCAGTTACAGCCGGAATAGCAATCAGCCCCAGCATTTT

V: TRBV12-3/TRBV12-4
size: many
D: NA
J: TRBJ1-1
CDR3: CASSHRPQRDTEAFF
DNA: TGTGCCAGCAGCCACCGACCCCAAAGGGACACTGAAGCTTTCTTT

V: TRBV20-1
size: many
D: NA
J: TRBJ2-5
CDR3: CSASKGIKETQYF
DNA: TGCAGTGCTTCAAAGGGAATAAAGGAGACCCAGTACTTC

V: TRBV12-3/TRBV12-4
size: many
D: TRBD1
J: TRBJ2-5
CDR3: CASSRDRAQETQYF
DNA: TGTGCCAGCAGTCGCGACAGGGCACAAGAGACCCAGTACTTC

V: TRBV2
size: few
D: TRBD1
J: TRBJ2-6
CDR3: CASSGQGLSWANVLTF
DNA: TGTGCCAGTTCGGGACAGGGCCTTTCTTGGGCCAACGTCCTGACTTTC

V: TRBV5-1
size: many
D: NA
J: TRBJ2-3
CDR3: CASSLSYGTDTQYF
DNA: TGCGCCAGCAGCTTGTCTTACGGAACAGATACGCAGTATTTT

V: TRBV7-9
size: NA
D: NA
J: TRBJ1-4
CDR3: CASSLAQGVLEGLCF
DNA: TGTGCCAGCAGCTTAGCGCAGGGCGTCCTTGAAGGACTGTGTTTT

V: TRBV7-8
size: NA
D: NA
J: TRBJ1-6
CDR3: CASSALGGSYNSPLHF
DNA: TGTGCCAGCAGCGCCTTGGGGGGATCCTATAATTCACCCCTCCACTTT

V: TRBV6-1
size: few
D: TRBD1
J: TRBJ1-2
CDR3: CASSTPGTAPFGYTF
DNA: TGTGCCAGCAGTACCCCCGGGACAGCCCCATTCGGCTACACCTTC

V: TRBV10-3
size: many
D: TRBD2
J: TRBJ2-1
CDR3: CAIRGTSGKYNEQFF
DNA: TGTGCCATCAGGGGGACTAGCGGCAAATACAATGAGCAGTTCTTC

V: TRBV7-9
size: NA
D: NA
J: TRBJ2-7
CDR3: CASSSQDRPAEQYF
DNA: TGTGCCAGCAGCTCCCAAGACAGGCCCGCCGAGCAGTACTTC